Listed below are T cell receptor beta chains from one sample, sequenced in a study of T cells in Graves' hyperthyroidism and ophthalmopathy. Each CDR3 protein gets one entry after TCRdb re-called the multiplex PCR reads with MiXCR. The data hold a few hundred thousand distinct CDR3 sequences, with roughly 50% observed a single time. Sequences were obtained from peripheral blood or thyroid tissue (not recorded which). These TCRs come from a woman between 18 and 29 years old with Graves' hyperthyroidism. Both conserved end residues are part of each CDR3. Each record gives: D gene, V gene, CDR3 protein. D genes are given only for firm matches.

>TRBD2|TRBV6-2/TRBV6-3
CASRTGGVYEQYF
>TRBD2|TRBV7-3
CASSLTPSGSAEQYF
>-|TRBV4-2
CASSQAEVSNTGELFF
>-|TRBV6-5
CASRDQGYGNQPQHF
>-|TRBV11-1
CASSYSGRDRGVFGANVLTF
>-|TRBV29-1
CSVAGFAGANVLTF
>-|TRBV4-1
CASSRSVSGETQYF
>-|TRBV29-1
CSSGDRLYGYTF
>TRBD1|TRBV7-9
CASSSTGSTGELFF
>-|TRBV6-2/TRBV6-3
CASSYLGDTQPQHF
>-|TRBV12-3/TRBV12-4
CASTKDGYTF
>-|TRBV9
CASSVVLGPNYGYTF
>-|TRBV7-9
CASSLRPVGNTGELFF
>-|TRBV2
CARGGSGANVLTF
>-|TRBV29-1
CSVVPVGKLYEQYF
>-|TRBV7-8
CASSPSADTQYF
>TRBD2|TRBV27
CASWGIAGATYEQYF
>-|TRBV7-8
CASSWVVWTENTGELFF
>TRBD1|TRBV27
CASSATQGAVGELFF
>TRBD1|TRBV7-9
CASSHVGQGSPGEQYF
>TRBD1|TRBV20-1
CSAGGTGAYEQYF
>TRBD2|TRBV24-1
CATSDTSGTDTQYF
>-|TRBV6-5
CASSYFGHSNYGYTF
>-|TRBV10-3
CAVTPGGFYEQYF
>-|TRBV29-1
CSVGTDYGYTF
>-|TRBV20-1
CSARDGENTEAFF
>-|TRBV11-2
CASSPSAGPNYGYTF
>-|TRBV5-1
CASSLESSF
>-|TRBV7-2
CASSLGVGFQETQYF
>-|TRBV5-4
CASSQVKGGPETQYF
>-|TRBV7-2
CASSLVERYEQYF
>TRBD1|TRBV2
CASSEGTGFTYEQYF
>-|TRBV5-1
CASSLALGHTEAFF
>-|TRBV20-1
CSASQENMRYQPQHF